This T cell receptor beta chain was profiled in a study of shared clonotypes between healthy human individuals. Study in general: The donor pool was made up of a couple of women and three men aged 18 to 49. Overall study results and limits: Only blood samples were collected, and tissue repertoires likely differ.

Trimming removed 1 base from V and 4 bases from J, with 5 bases in between. Germline CDR1 and CDR2: DFQATT and SNEGSKA (reference sequence). The CDR3 has 11 residues. On this clone itself: No antigen is known for it.

The donor population consisted of healthy HIV-negative adults with no recent acute infections or vaccinations. Adult Caucasians living in Nashville, Tennessee made up all of the donors. Clones were read by immunoSEQ multiplex PCR, and TCRdb kept only the in-frame ones, dropping some. The data show 450,000 to 600,000 clones, 79% seen once. This chain links TRBV20-1 with TRBJ2-7; D gene uncertain. This sequence originates from a woman in her thirties or forties in good health. Some clones in this sample may be carry-over from other donors' samples. The sequencing sample was made of PBMCs. As DNA, the CDR3 is TGCAGTGCTAGAGCTGGATACGAGCAGTACTTC. Protein product: CSARAGYEQYF.